Presented here are 17 T cell receptor beta chains from one specimen sequenced in a study of blood T cell repertoires in COVID-19. This table comes from immunoSEQ multiplex PCR, and its TCRdb copy is limited to in-frame clones, with some not included. This table holds 150,000 to 200,000 clones, around four fifths found once. Sample: PBMCs or T cells enriched from blood (not recorded which). These receptor sequences come from a woman aged 50 to 65 who had recovered from COVID-19.

The V gene is TRBV5-5, the J gene TRBJ1-1, with D perhaps TRBD1 (5 bases). Trimming removed 3 bases at V and 4 bases at J, with 10 bases between. The CDR3 covers 13 residues. Per germline, CDR1 SGHKS and CDR2 YYEKEE (reference sequence). The CDR3 sequence is CASSSMDTTEAFF. For the CDR3, the DNA is TGTGCCAGCAGCTCGATGGACACCACTGAAGCTTTCTTT. Full variable domain (rest looked up from reference TRBV5-5 and TRBJ1-1): DAGVTQSPTHLIKTRGQQVTLRCSPISGHKSVSWYQQVLGQGPQFIFQYYEKEERGRGNFPDRFSARQFPNYSSELNVNALLLGDSALYLCASSSMDTTEAFFGQGTRLTVV.

This clone was seen more than once but under ten times. The rearrangement links TRBV7-2 to TRBJ1-2; 11 positions match TRBD1. V lost 6 bases to trimming and J lost 2 bases; unmatched junction nucleotides: 8. CDR3 length: 16 residues. Germline V CDR1 and CDR2: SGHTA, FQGNSA. The DNA for the CDR3 is TGTGCCAGCAGACCGGCCCGGGACAGGGGGAACTATGGCTACACCTTC. Its translation: CASRPARDRGNYGYTF.

The V and J genes are TRBV28 and TRBJ1-2; possible D gene TRBD1, 5 bases. V dropped 6 bases and J dropped 7 bases, with 15 bases sitting between them. Germline V gives CDR1 MDHEN, CDR2 SYDVKM. The CDR3 covers 13 residues. Written as DNA, the CDR3 is TGTGCCAGCAGGAACCCCGAAGGGGTTGGCTACACCTTC. Its protein product is CASRNPEGVGYTF.

The J gene is TRBJ1-3, the V gene TRBV3-1 (or the pseudogene TRBV3-2); D gene ambiguous. Trimming took off 4 bases at V and 0 bases at J, with 13 bases between the two ends. The CDR3 is 16 amino acids. Germline values: CDR1 LGHDT, CDR2 YNNKEL (reference sequence). The CDR3 region has the DNA TGTGCCAGCAGCCCTCCGAGCGTCCTCTCTGGAAACACCATATATTTT. Residues: CASSPPSVLSGNTIYF.

This chain links TRBV11-1 with TRBJ2-2; D may be TRBD1 (5 bases). Between the trimmed V and J ends, which lost 3 bases and 3 bases, there was a span of 11 bases. Looked up from germline, CDR1 is SGHAT and CDR2 is FQDESV (reference sequence). CDR3 length: 15 amino acids. The CDR3 region has the DNA TGTGCCAGCAGCTTGGCAGGGTATGACACCGGGGAGCTGTTTTTT. Encoded protein: CASSLAGYDTGELFF.

The J gene is TRBJ2-5, the V gene TRBV9, with D perhaps TRBD1 (6 bases). V lost 6 bases, J lost 5 bases, and 20 bases lay in between. CDR3 length: 15 residues. Germline CDR1 reads SGDLS; CDR2 reads YYNGEE. CDR3 sequence (DNA): TGTGCCAGCACCGTGGGGCAGGGGCAGTTCGAGACCCAGTACTTC. It codes for CASTVGQGQFETQYF.

This clone is a singleton in its sample. The chain has TRBV5-5 and TRBJ2-2; 8 nucleotides align to TRBD1. Germline trimming cut 0 bases from V and 4 bases from J; bases unmatched to any gene: 8. The germline V gene encodes CDR1 SGHKS and CDR2 YYEKEE (reference sequence). The CDR3 is made up of 17 amino acids. As DNA, the CDR3 is TGTGCCAGCAGCTTGGGTCCCGGGACAGGCTCCACCGGGGAGCTGTTTTTT. Amino acids: CASSLGPGTGSTGELFF.

This clone showed up just a few times. This rearrangement joins TRBV5-4 to TRBJ2-3; 7 positions match TRBD1. CDR1 is SGHNT, CDR2 YYREEE, per germline (reference sequence). V was clipped by 4 bases and J by 0 bases; unmatched bases: 5. There are 15 residues in the CDR3. The CDR3 sequence: CASSPQGKSTDTQYF. DNA of the CDR3: TGTGCCAGCAGCCCACAGGGGAAAAGCACAGATACGCAGTATTTT.

A single count supports this clone. The chain links TRBV11-2 to TRBJ2-1, with 9 nucleotides matching TRBD2. Germline V CDR1 and CDR2: SGHAT, FQNNGV. The V gene end was trimmed by 2 bases and the J gene end by 7 bases; junction bases not matched to a gene: 9. The CDR3 totals 16 residues. CDR3 nucleotide sequence: TGTGCCAGCAGCTTATTCGGGCTAGCGGGAATTAATGAGCAGTTCTTC. This gives the protein CASSLFGLAGINEQFF. The full variable domain, completed using reference TRBV11-2 and TRBJ2-1, is EAGVAQSPRYKIIEKRQSVAFWCNPISGHATLYWYQQILGQGPKLLIQFQNNGVVDDSQLPKDRFSAERLKGVDSTLKIQPAKLEDSAVYLCASSLFGLAGINEQFFGPGTRLTVL.

This clone was observed once. V is TRBV27 and J is TRBJ1-2, with D hard to call. V dropped 5 bases and J dropped 5 bases, with 15 bases sitting between them. The germline V gene encodes CDR1 MNHEY and CDR2 SMNVEV (reference sequence). The CDR3 sequence is 14 residues long. CDR3 amino acids: CASSPGSYSYGYTF. CDR3 coding DNA: TGTGCCAGCAGTCCCGGTAGTTACTCTTATGGCTACACCTTC.

The chain is built from TRBV6-6 and TRBJ1-6, with 7 bases identical to TRBD1. The CDR3 runs to 17 residues. Germline-derived CDR1 and CDR2 are MNHNY and SVGAGI (reference sequence). V gave up 5 bases and J gave up 7 bases; unmatched junction bases: 14. The CDR3 nucleotides read TGTGCCAGCAGTCCCGGACAGGCCACCTTATACAATTCACCCCTCCACTTT. Its translation is CASSPGQATLYNSPLHF.

V is TRBV5-1 and J is TRBJ2-3; 7 bases line up with TRBD1. There are 14 residues in the CDR3. The V gene's germline CDR1 is SGHRS and CDR2 YFSETQ. The junction had 3 bases not matched to a gene; V was cut back by 4 bases and J by 1 base. This chain's CDR3 is CASSPGQGTDTQYF. DNA of the CDR3: TGCGCCAGCAGCCCAGGACAGGGCACAGATACGCAGTATTTT.

V is TRBV3-1 (or the pseudogene TRBV3-2) and J is TRBJ2-3; the match to TRBD2 covers 9 bases. V was clipped by 3 bases and J by 6 bases; unmatched bases: 7. This CDR3 contains 15 residues. The germline gives CDR1 LGHDT, CDR2 YNNKEL (reference sequence). The CDR3 is CASSHRAGGKDTQYF. Written as DNA, the CDR3 is TGTGCCAGCAGCCATCGGGCGGGAGGGAAGGATACGCAGTATTTT.

The chain uses TRBV19 and TRBJ1-2; D call uncertain. Germline V gene lookup returns CDR1 LNHDA and CDR2 SQIVND (reference sequence). Trimming cost V 3 bases and J 8 bases, with 19 bases left between them. The CDR3 has 15 residues. The CDR3 coding sequence is TGTGCCAGTAGTATCCCTAGGCCATTCGAGGCCGGCTACACCTTC. It encodes CASSIPRPFEAGYTF.

The chain couples TRBV2 to TRBJ2-1; the match to TRBD2 covers 8 bases. The CDR3 extends over 14 amino acids. Germline assignment: CDR1 SNHLY and CDR2 FYNNEI. The junction had 6 bases not matched to a gene; V was cut back by 7 bases and J by 4 bases. CDR3 loop: CASIAGGQYNEQFF. DNA for the CDR3: TGTGCCAGCATTGCGGGAGGACAATACAATGAGCAGTTCTTC.

About this clone: A read error is the likely source, as a far larger clone sits one nucleotide away. Other DNA sequences of this sample code for an identical CDR3. The chain joins TRBV3-1 (or the pseudogene TRBV3-2) to TRBJ2-5, with TRBD2 as a possible D gene (7 bases). Germline values: CDR1 LGHDT, CDR2 YNNKEL (reference sequence). The CDR3 has 14 residues. CDR3 in DNA: TGTCCCAGCAGCCAAGGGAGGGGGGGGGAGACCCAGTACTTC. This translates into CPSSQGRGGETQYF.

The V call is TRBV18, the J call TRBJ2-1; D is perhaps TRBD1 (5 bases). Germline V gene data show CDR1 as KGHSH and CDR2 as LQKENI. This CDR3 is built from 17 residues. With 2 bases removed from V and 9 bases from J, the gap between germline ends came to 23 bases. CDR3 nucleotide sequence: TGTGCCAGCTCACCATTGTCGGGCCTAACAAGGGGTGGTGAGCAGTTCTTC. Translated, it gives CASSPLSGLTRGGEQFF. The full variable domain, in which reference TRBV18 and TRBJ2-1 provide the parts outside the CDR3, is NAGVMQNPRHLVRRRGQEARLRCSPMKGHSHVYWYRQLPEEGLKFMVYLQKENIIDESGMPKERFSAEFPKEGPSILRIQQVVRGDSAAYFCASSPLSGLTRGGEQFFGPGTRLTVL.